The source of this TCR beta chain is a study of tumor-infiltrating lymphocytes in primary liver carcinoma (dated by TCRdb to the late 2010s). Regarding the research as a whole: Of the five patients, three men and two women aged 30 to 69 years, four had hepatocellular carcinoma and one had combined HCC and intrahepatic cholangiocarcinoma. Tumors of the five patients were stage T1-T3 N0M0 with maximum diameters of roughly 4.2 to 10 cm. Samples yielded roughly 3.5 to 7.13 million productive TCRbeta reads; read depth did not differ significantly between tissue types. TCRbeta repertoire sequencing, expression microarrays and whole-exome sequencing were combined in the study across five regions of each liver tumor, with adjacent normal tissue and blood also included. A total of roughly 35 specimens from 5 patients went through TCRbeta repertoire sequencing, namely 25 tumor regions, 5 adjacent noncancerous liver tissues and 5 peripheral blood samples. Agilent mRNA microarray profiling was performed on the approximately 26 tumor region samples to relate TCRbeta repertoire diversity to the local molecular phenotype. Reproducibility between technical replicate repertoires was high, with correlation coefficients above 0.98 and mean shared-clone rates approximately 0.91.

Total RNA and DNA were co-extracted from roughly 20-30 mg of bulk tissue with the AllPrep DNA/RNA mini kit, without cell sorting. Surgical resection was performed in China between November 2015 and early 2016 on 5 or 6 patients with histopathologically diagnosed primary liver carcinoma. Patients had chronic HBV infection and were treatment-naive at sampling. Each tumor was sampled at five spatially separated regions: the tumor centre plus the superior, inferior, left-lateral and right-lateral poles. Histology showed that every tumor sample contained more than 80% viable tumor cells. Pieces of fresh tumor and adjacent tissue were cut in half, with one half kept in RNAlater at -80 degrees C and the other half sent for histology. Summary of the overall study and its limitations: Just about 7.5-24% of top clones turned up in all five regions of a tumor, which suggests spatial heterogeneity among tumor-infiltrating T cells. Since the samples were bulk and unsorted, there was no way to compare CD4+ and CD8+ T cell repertoires. Only the TCR beta chain was sequenced, so true repertoire diversity is likely underestimated because unpaired alpha chains were not captured. Only 4 or 5 patients were included in the study, and the authors note that the findings should be validated in a larger study. Repertoire overlap was higher between tumor regions (mean around 35%) than tumor-adjacent (approximately 17%) or tumor-blood (approximately 14%) pairs, consistent with antigen-driven expansion. The top 250 clones made up a significantly larger repertoire fraction in tumors than in blood (p = 0.039).

V loses 7 bases of germline sequence and J loses 7 bases, and the interval between the two ends is 17 bases. The germline V gene (reference sequence) supplies CDR1 DFQATT and CDR2 SNEGSKA. The CDR3 has 13 amino acids, counting the end cysteine and phenylalanine. The read is trimmed to its CDR3 DNA, 39 bases read in frame from base 1. Starting from 500 to 650 ng total RNA, TCRbeta-specific cDNA was produced by reverse transcription with a constant-region primer and ProtoScript II reverse transcriptase. Construction of the TCRbeta libraries relied on three nested rounds of multiplex PCR, following a slightly modified ARM-PCR procedure. The first two PCR rounds used multiplex TRBV1-TRBV30 forward primers with a Cbeta reverse primer, each for approximately 11 cycles. Sample barcodes and Illumina adapters were added in a final 25-cycle PCR using Deep VentR polymerase. Before sequencing, amplicons between 200 and 500 bp were purified from gel using a QIAquick gel extraction kit. An Illumina HiSeq 2500 was used to sequence the TCRbeta amplicons, generating 250-bp paired-end reads. For the original study's pipeline: Trimmomatic v0.33 was used to quality-trim the reads, and FLASH v1.2.11 was used to merge paired reads so that full CDR3 sequences could be recovered. MiGEC v1.2.1b assigned V, D and J germline segments to the rearranged TCRbeta sequences. Clonotype statistics and Shannon-Wiener diversity indices were calculated with VDJtools v1.0.0. Except for diversity analysis, only the 250 most abundant clonotypes of each sample were used in subsequent analyses to reduce sampling bias. Clones were called with MiXCR by TCRdb after fastp trimmed the public reads at Q25, and only in-frame beta chains were retained. Under each unique CDR3 protein, matching rows form one entry showing the most common genes and DNA. These V and J calls derive from TCRdb rather than the authors' analysis. The sample yields 20,000 to 25,000 distinct CDR3 sequences; approximately 80% were counted once. The ten largest account for 35% to 40% of the sample.

About this clonotype itself: What antigen it recognizes has not been identified. It has no much larger one-base neighbor in the sample; base qualities were not kept.

The source is a woman aged 25 to 45 with primary liver carcinoma and hepatitis B virus infection. Recombination linked TRBV20-1 to TRBJ2-1; the D gene remains uncertain. What was sequenced was liver tumor tissue from sampling region 2. The label giving this sample's cell subset or site can be read as: tumor region T2, inferior pole. The CDR3 region reads CSVGVPSKNEQFF. The sequenced DNA: TGCAGTGTTGGAGTACCCTCGAAGAATGAGCAGTTCTTC.